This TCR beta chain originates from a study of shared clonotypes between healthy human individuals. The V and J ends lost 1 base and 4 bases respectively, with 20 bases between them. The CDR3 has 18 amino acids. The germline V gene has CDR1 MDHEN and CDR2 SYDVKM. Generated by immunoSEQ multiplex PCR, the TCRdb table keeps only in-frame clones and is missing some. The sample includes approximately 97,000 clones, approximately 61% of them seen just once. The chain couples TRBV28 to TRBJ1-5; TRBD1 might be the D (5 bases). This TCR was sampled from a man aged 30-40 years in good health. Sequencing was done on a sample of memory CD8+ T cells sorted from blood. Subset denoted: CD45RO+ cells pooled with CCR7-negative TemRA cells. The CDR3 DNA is TGTGCCAGCAGTTTATCCAGCAATACAGGCTCTGGGAATCAGCCCCAGCATTTT. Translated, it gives CASSLSSNTGSGNQPQHF.